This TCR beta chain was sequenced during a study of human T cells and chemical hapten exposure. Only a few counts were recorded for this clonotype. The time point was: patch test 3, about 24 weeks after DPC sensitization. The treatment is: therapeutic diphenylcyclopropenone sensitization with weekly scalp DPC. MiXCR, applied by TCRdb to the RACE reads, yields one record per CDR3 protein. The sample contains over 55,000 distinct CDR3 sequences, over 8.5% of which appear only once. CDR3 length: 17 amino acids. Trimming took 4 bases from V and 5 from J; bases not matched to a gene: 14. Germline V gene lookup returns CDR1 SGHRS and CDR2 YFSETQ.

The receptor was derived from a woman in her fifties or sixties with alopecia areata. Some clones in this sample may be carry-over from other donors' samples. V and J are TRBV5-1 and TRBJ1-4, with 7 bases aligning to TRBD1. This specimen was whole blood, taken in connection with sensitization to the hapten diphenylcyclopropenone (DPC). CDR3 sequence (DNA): TGCGCCAGCAGCCCCGGGGATTTGGCAGGGGGAAATGAAAAACTGTTTTTT. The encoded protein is CASSPGDLAGGNEKLFF.